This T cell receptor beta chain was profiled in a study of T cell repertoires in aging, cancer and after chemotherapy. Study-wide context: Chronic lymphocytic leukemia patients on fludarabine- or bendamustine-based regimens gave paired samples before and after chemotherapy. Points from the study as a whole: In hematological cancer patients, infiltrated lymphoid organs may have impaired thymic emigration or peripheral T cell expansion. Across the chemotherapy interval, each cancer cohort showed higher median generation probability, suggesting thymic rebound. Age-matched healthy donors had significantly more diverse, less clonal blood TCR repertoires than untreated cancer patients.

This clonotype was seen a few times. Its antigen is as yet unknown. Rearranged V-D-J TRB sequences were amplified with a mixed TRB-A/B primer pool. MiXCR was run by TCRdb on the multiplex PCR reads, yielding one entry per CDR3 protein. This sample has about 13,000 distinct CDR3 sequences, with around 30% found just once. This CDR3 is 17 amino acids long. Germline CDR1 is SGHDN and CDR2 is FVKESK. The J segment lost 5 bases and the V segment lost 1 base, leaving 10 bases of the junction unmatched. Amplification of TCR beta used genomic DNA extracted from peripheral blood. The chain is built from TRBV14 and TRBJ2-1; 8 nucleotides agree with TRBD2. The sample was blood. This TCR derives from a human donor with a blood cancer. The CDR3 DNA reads TGTGCCAGCAGCCAAGGGGCCGGGAGGGCCGGGAACAATGAGCAGTTCTTC. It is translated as CASSQGAGRAGNNEQFF.